A single sample is the source of the 23 T cell receptor beta chains below, sequenced in a study of blood T cell repertoires in COVID-19. Clones were sequenced by immunoSEQ multiplex PCR, and TCRdb holds only the in-frame ones, with some missing. The sample comprises about 170,000 clones, approximately 80% of which are singletons, and roughly 7% rests with the top ten. Sequencing used peripheral blood. These TCRs come from a woman between 40 and 50 years old with COVID-19, enrolled during active disease.

The V and J genes are TRBV15 and TRBJ2-1; possibly TRBD2 for D (6 bases). The CDR3 extends over 13 amino acids. Per germline, CDR1 LNHNV and CDR2 YYDKDF (reference sequence). The V end was cut by 3 bases, the J end by 8 bases, with 11 bases between. DNA for the CDR3: TGTGCCACCAGCAGCGGGAGAAATCATGAGCAGTTCTTC. Amino acids: CATSSGRNHEQFF. Variable domain in full (rest from reference TRBV15 and TRBJ2-1): DAMVIQNPRYQVTQFGKPVTLSCSQTLNHNVMYWYQQKSSQAPKLLFHYYDKDFNNEADTPDNFQSRRPNTSFCFLDIRSPGLGDTAMYLCATSSGRNHEQFFGPGTRLTVL.

This chain connects TRBV7-3 to TRBJ2-6; tentatively, D is TRBD1 (6 bases). Trimming cost V 1 base and J 0 bases, with 25 bases left between them. The CDR3 has 22 amino acids. Per the germline V gene, CDR1 is SGHTA and CDR2 is FQGTGA. The chain's CDR3 is CASSLSGGRGLQTLSGANVLTF. The CDR3 region has the DNA TGTGCCAGCAGCTTAAGTGGGGGCCGAGGGTTACAGACCCTCTCTGGGGCCAACGTCCTGACTTTC.

This chain uses TRBV3-1 (or the pseudogene TRBV3-2) with TRBJ2-1, with 10 positions matching TRBD2. Germline V gene sequence: CDR1 LGHDT, CDR2 YNNKEL (reference sequence). This CDR3 is built from 15 residues. After removal of 3 bases from V and 9 bases from J, the junction contained 8 bases not matched to a gene. CDR3 bases: TGTGCCAGCAGCCAGTCAGCGGGAGGGCTAGGTGAGCAGTTCTTC. Protein: CASSQSAGGLGEQFF.

This clone showed up just once. The chain carries TRBV6-1 and TRBJ2-1; 7 nucleotides match TRBD2. Trimming cost V 2 bases and J 9 bases; bases outside gene matches: 4. Germline V gene lookup returns CDR1 MNHNS and CDR2 SASEGT. This CDR3 spans 13 amino acids. Here the CDR3 DNA reads TGTGCCAGCAGTGAATCTGGGGGGGGTGAGCAGTTCTTC. It yields the protein CASSESGGGEQFF.

This chain connects TRBV7-2 to TRBJ2-3; possible D gene TRBD1, 5 bases. Germline CDR1 is SGHTA and CDR2 is FQGNSA. The CDR3 totals 13 residues. V was shortened by 5 bases and J by 4 bases, with 10 bases between the two germline ends. For the CDR3, the DNA is TGTGCCAGCAGCAAAGTCAGGGCAGATACGCAGTATTTT. This encodes CASSKVRADTQYF. The variable domain in full, with the rest retrieved from reference TRBV7-2 and TRBJ2-3, is GAGVSQSPSNKVTEKGKDVELRCDPISGHTALYWYRQSLGQGLEFLIYFQGNSAPDKSGLPSDRFSAERTGGSVSTLTIQRTQQEDSAVYLCASSKVRADTQYFGPGTRLTVL.

The V gene is TRBV12-5, the J gene TRBJ2-3; no firm D call. Between the trimmed V and J ends, which lost 6 bases and 1 base, there was a span of 14 bases. Per the germline V gene, CDR1 is LGHNT and CDR2 is FRNRAP. CDR3 length equals 15 residues. CDR3 coding DNA: TGTGCTAGTGGAACACAGCTTCTGGGCACAGATACGCAGTATTTT. Its translation: CASGTQLLGTDTQYF.

The chain uses TRBV7-9 and TRBJ2-7; 7 bases map to TRBD1. Unmatched junction bases numbered 4, after V lost 8 bases and J lost 3 bases. The germline V gene has CDR1 SEHNR and CDR2 FQNEAQ (reference sequence). The CDR3 has 12 residues. The DNA for the CDR3 is TGTGCCAGCCAGGACAGGAACTACGAGCAGTACTTC. Translation: CASQDRNYEQYF.

This chain uses TRBV28 with TRBJ2-5, with a possible D match to TRBD1 (6 bases). Germline CDR1 reads MDHEN; CDR2 reads SYDVKM. V was trimmed by 6 bases and J by 5 bases, leaving 13 bases between them. The CDR3 is made up of 13 amino acids. The CDR3 protein is CASRPTGTETQYF. The CDR3 DNA reads TGTGCCAGCAGGCCTACAGGGACCGAGACCCAGTACTTC.

V and J are TRBV19 and TRBJ2-7, with 12 bases fitting TRBD1. The CDR3 contains 14 residues. V shed 5 bases and J 6 bases; nucleotides not matched to a gene: 5. CDR1 and CDR2 from the germline V gene are LNHDA and SQIVND (reference sequence). This CDR3 reads CASSEGQGASEQYV. CDR3 sequence (DNA): TGTGCCAGTAGTGAGGGACAGGGGGCAAGCGAGCAGTACGTC.

The rearrangement uses TRBV19 and TRBJ1-5; a weak D match, TRBD1 (5 bases). With 3 bases removed from V and 6 bases from J, the gap between germline ends came to 12 bases. The germline CDR1 and CDR2 sequences are LNHDA and SQIVND (reference sequence). The CDR3 has 14 amino acids. The CDR3 nucleotides read TGTGCCAGTAGTATTCAAGGGGAAGGTCAGCCCCAGCATTTT. This encodes CASSIQGEGQPQHF.

The CDR3 loop is CASSPSGQGASGTGELFF. Written as DNA, the CDR3 is TGTGCCAGCAGCCCCTCCGGACAGGGGGCAAGTGGTACCGGGGAGCTGTTTTTT. V usage is TRBV21-1 and J usage is TRBJ2-2; TRBD1, as called in the table, went unchecked against the DNA. TRBV21-1 corresponds to a pseudogene. CDR3 length equals 18 residues.

The chain has TRBV2 and TRBJ2-5, with 9 nucleotides matching TRBD2. The V gene's germline CDR1 is SNHLY and CDR2 FYNNEI. Trimming took 7 bases from V and 2 from J; bases not matched to a gene: 5. The CDR3 loop spans 14 amino acids. The CDR3 loop reads CASIKLAGQETQYF. The CDR3 DNA sequence: TGTGCCAGCATCAAACTAGCGGGTCAAGAGACCCAGTACTTC.

The CDR3 coding sequence is TGCAGCGTGATCGTCACAGGGGGCTCGGGCAATCAGCCCCAGCATTTT. Its protein product is CSVIVTGGSGNQPQHF. This chain joins TRBV29-1 and TRBJ1-5; 9 bases align to TRBD1. V lost 6 bases to trimming and J lost 2 bases; unmatched junction nucleotides: 11. The V gene's germline CDR1 is SQVTM and CDR2 ANQGSEA. The CDR3 length is 16 residues.

The J gene is TRBJ2-3, the V gene TRBV27; 11 positions agree with TRBD2. The germline V gene has CDR1 MNHEY and CDR2 SMNVEV (reference sequence). This CDR3 contains 15 residues. V lost 6 bases and J lost 2; bases outside the gene matches: 4. In DNA, the CDR3 is TGTGCCAGCAGATTAGCGGGAGGGCCCACAGATACGCAGTATTTT. Translated, it gives CASRLAGGPTDTQYF.

The chain couples TRBV10-1 to TRBJ2-3; 13 bases match TRBD2. Germline loops: CDR1 WNHNN, CDR2 SYGVQD (reference sequence). This CDR3 region has 17 residues. The J segment lost 2 bases and the V segment lost 9 bases, leaving 11 bases of the junction unmatched. For the CDR3, the DNA is TGCGCCAGTTCGCCCGGGACTAGCGGGACCGACACAGATACGCAGTATTTT. It specifies CASSPGTSGTDTDTQYF.

The chain has TRBV5-1 and TRBJ2-5; 9 nucleotides align to TRBD1. Germline V gene sequence: CDR1 SGHRS, CDR2 YFSETQ. J was trimmed by 2 bases and V by 4 bases; bases with no gene match: 12. CDR3 size: 17 residues. The CDR3 here is CASSPRGQGSSQETQYF. Here the CDR3 DNA reads TGCGCCAGCAGCCCCCGGGGACAGGGTTCGTCACAAGAGACCCAGTACTTC.

The chain is built from TRBV25-1 and TRBJ2-2, with D maybe TRBD2 (5 bases). CDR3 length: 12 residues. CDR1 and CDR2 from the germline V gene are MGHDK and SYGVNS. The V gene lost 6 bases and the J gene lost 5 bases, with 7 bases spanning the gap. The CDR3 DNA sequence: TGTGCCAGCAGACGGGGAACCGGGGAGCTGTTTTTT. As protein: CASRRGTGELFF.

This chain connects TRBV3-1 (or the pseudogene TRBV3-2) to TRBJ1-1; perhaps TRBD1 as D (5 bases). The V and J ends lost 10 bases and 5 bases respectively, with 23 bases between them. The CDR3 extends over 15 amino acids. The V gene's germline CDR1 is LGHDT and CDR2 YNNKEL (reference sequence). CDR3 sequence: CAISHPRQNGTEAFF. The CDR3 nucleotides are TGTGCCATCTCACACCCTCGACAGAATGGGACTGAAGCTTTCTTT.

The gene calls are TRBV6-5 and TRBJ2-7, with TRBD1 identical over 7 bases. J was trimmed by 3 bases and V by 8 bases; bases with no gene match: 7. CDR3 length equals 13 residues. Looked up from germline, CDR1 is MNHEY and CDR2 is SVGAGI. The DNA of the CDR3 is TGTGCCAGCCTGGGACAGCTTAACTACGAGCAGTACTTC. Encoded protein: CASLGQLNYEQYF.

The chain recombines TRBV15 with TRBJ2-2; D is ambiguous. The V and J ends lost 4 bases and 4 bases respectively, with 7 bases between them. The length of the CDR3 is 13 residues. From germline, CDR1 is LNHNV and CDR2 YYDKDF (reference sequence). In DNA, the CDR3 is TGTGCCACCAGCAAGCGCGGCACCGGGGAGCTGTTTTTT. It specifies CATSKRGTGELFF.

The CDR3 spells CASVELRGKRERGYEQYF. CDR3 in DNA: TGTGCCAGCGTCGAACTACGGGGGAAGCGGGAGAGGGGCTACGAGCAGTACTTC. The V gene is TRBV28, the J gene TRBJ2-7, with 8 bases aligning to TRBD2. The CDR3 has 18 residues. CDR1 is MDHEN and CDR2 is SYDVKM in the germline V gene. Germline trimming cut 8 bases from V and 3 bases from J; bases unmatched to any gene: 21.

The chain joins TRBV6-5 to TRBJ2-3; no firm D call. Germline-derived CDR1 and CDR2 are MNHEY and SVGAGI. Trimming took off 4 bases at V and 9 bases at J, with 8 bases between the two ends. The CDR3 totals 11 residues. The CDR3 nucleotides are TGTGCCAGCAGTTCTCTCGGGACGCAGTATTTT. Its translation: CASSSLGTQYF.

The rearrangement links TRBV25-1 to TRBJ2-7; possible D gene TRBD1, 5 bases. The V end lost 4 bases, the J end lost 6 bases, and 16 bases lay between the germline ends. The CDR3 runs 14 residues. Germline loops: CDR1 MGHDK, CDR2 SYGVNS. The DNA of the CDR3 is TGTGCCAGCAGTGCCTTAACCAGGGCCCGCGAGCAGTACTTC. Translating gives CASSALTRAREQYF.